Described below is a single TCR beta chain sequence and its context. Its antigen is unidentified. These data come from a study of cytomegalovirus exposure and HLA in healthy donors. CDR3 length: 14 amino acids. Germline-derived CDR1 and CDR2 are MDHEN and SYDVKM. Between the trimmed V and J ends, which lost 7 bases and 3 bases, there was a span of 15 bases. The study's findings and limits: TRBV6-2, TRBV6-3 and some other V segments were excluded as indistinguishable.

PCR amplification relied on 60 Vbeta primers (plus 13 Jbeta primers). Sequenced by immunoSEQ multiplex PCR; TCRdb stores in-frame clones only, minus some. Here the sample table reports around 140,000 clones. This sequence originates from a man aged 18 to 29 in good health and CMV-seronegative. The chain recombines TRBV28 with TRBJ1-1; unclear D gene. The sequenced sample was PBMCs. The CDR3 spells CASTSGRRYTEAFF. As DNA, the CDR3 is TGTGCCAGCACCTCAGGACGGAGGTACACTGAAGCTTTCTTT.